This T cell receptor beta chain was identified during a study of T cells in Graves' hyperthyroidism and ophthalmopathy. CDR1 SGHRS and CDR2 YFSETQ come from the germline V gene. V shed 4 bases, J shed 5 bases, and the junction held 6 bases outside the gene matches. The CDR3 has 14 amino acids. This clonotype has at least ten counts. There were TCR beta CDR3 regions amplified from RNA transcripts. HTBI primers were the set used in a first-round RT-PCR of the TCR CDR3. MiXCR, applied by TCRdb to the multiplex PCR reads, yields one record per CDR3 protein. The sample yields fewer than 450,000 distinct CDR3 sequences, roughly 15% seen once. Uncontrolled infection, other autoimmune disease, pregnancy and lactation each barred patients from inclusion.

The receptor was isolated from a woman aged 25 to 45 with Graves' hyperthyroidism that later progressed to Graves' ophthalmopathy. V is TRBV5-1 and J is TRBJ2-1, with 7 bases identical to TRBD1. What was sequenced was blood. The CDR3 nucleotides are TGCGCCAGCAGCCCGGACAGGAGAGACAATGAGCAGTTCTTC. Its protein is CASSPDRRDNEQFF.